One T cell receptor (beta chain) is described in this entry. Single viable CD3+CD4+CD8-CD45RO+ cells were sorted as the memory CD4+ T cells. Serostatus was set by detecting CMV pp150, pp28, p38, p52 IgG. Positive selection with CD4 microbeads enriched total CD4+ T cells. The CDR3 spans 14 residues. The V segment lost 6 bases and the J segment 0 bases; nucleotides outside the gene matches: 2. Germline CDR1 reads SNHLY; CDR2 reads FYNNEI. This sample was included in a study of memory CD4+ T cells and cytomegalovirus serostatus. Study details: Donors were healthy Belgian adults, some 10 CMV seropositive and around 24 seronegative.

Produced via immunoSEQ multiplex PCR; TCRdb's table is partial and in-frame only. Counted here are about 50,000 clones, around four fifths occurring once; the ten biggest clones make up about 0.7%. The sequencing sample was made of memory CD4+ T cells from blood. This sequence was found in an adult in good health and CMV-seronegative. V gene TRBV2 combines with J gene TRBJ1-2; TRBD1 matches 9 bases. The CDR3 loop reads CASRRTGANYGYTF. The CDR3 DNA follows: TGTGCCAGCAGGCGGACAGGGGCTAACTATGGCTACACCTTC.